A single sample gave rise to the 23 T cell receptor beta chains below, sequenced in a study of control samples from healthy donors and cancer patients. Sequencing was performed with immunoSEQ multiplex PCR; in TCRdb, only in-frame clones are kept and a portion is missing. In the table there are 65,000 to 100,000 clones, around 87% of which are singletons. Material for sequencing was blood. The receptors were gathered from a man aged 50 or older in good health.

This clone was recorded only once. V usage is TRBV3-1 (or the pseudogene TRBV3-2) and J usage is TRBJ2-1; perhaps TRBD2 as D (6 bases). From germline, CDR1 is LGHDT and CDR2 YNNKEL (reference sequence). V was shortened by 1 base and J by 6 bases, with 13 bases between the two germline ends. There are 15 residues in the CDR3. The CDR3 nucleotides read TGTGCCAGCAGCCAAGCGGAGGGGTTCCGCAATGAGCAGTTCTTC. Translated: CASSQAEGFRNEQFF.

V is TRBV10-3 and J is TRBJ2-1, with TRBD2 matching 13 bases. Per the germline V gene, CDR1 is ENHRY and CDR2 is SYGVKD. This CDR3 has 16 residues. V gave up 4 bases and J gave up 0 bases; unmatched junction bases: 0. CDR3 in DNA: TGTGCCATCAGTGGGACTAGCGGGGGCTCCTACAATGAGCAGTTCTTC. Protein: CAISGTSGGSYNEQFF.

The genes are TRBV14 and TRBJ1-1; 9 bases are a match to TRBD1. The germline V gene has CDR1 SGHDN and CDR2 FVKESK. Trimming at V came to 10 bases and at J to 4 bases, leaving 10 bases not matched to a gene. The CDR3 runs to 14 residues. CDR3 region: CATRTGGAGTEAFF. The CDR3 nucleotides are TGTGCCACCCGAACAGGGGGCGCGGGCACTGAAGCTTTCTTT.

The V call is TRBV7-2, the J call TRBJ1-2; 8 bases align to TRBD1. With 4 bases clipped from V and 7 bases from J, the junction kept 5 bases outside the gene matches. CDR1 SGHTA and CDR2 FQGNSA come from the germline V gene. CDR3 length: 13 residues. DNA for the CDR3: TGTGCCAGCAGCTCCGACAGGGGCGGTGGCTACACCTTC. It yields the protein CASSSDRGGGYTF.

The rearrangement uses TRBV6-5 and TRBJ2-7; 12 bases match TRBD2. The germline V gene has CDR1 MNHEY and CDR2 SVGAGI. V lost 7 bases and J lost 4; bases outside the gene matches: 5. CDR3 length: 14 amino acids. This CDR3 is CASIRTSGGYEQYV. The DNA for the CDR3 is TGTGCCAGCATACGCACTAGCGGGGGGTACGAGCAGTACGTC.

The CDR3 spells CASSLEAGQPQHF. The CDR3 DNA is TGCGCCAGCAGCTTGGAGGCGGGTCAGCCCCAGCATTTT. V and J are TRBV5-1 and TRBJ1-5, with D unresolved. Germline CDR1 SGHRS, CDR2 YFSETQ. The CDR3 totals 13 residues. Trimming took off 0 bases at V and 6 bases at J, with 7 bases between the two ends.

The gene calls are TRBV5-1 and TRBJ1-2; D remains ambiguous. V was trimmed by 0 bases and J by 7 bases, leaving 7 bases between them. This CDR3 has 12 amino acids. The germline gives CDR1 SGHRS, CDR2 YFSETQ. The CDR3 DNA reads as TGCGCCAGCAGCTTGGGAGGGCCTGGCTACACCTTC. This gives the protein CASSLGGPGYTF. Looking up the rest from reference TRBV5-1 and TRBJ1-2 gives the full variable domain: KAGVTQTPRYLIKTRGQQVTLSCSPISGHRSVSWYQQTPGQGLQFLFEYFSETQRNKGNFPGRFSGRQFSNSRSEMNVSTLELGDSALYLCASSLGGPGYTFGSGTRLTVV.

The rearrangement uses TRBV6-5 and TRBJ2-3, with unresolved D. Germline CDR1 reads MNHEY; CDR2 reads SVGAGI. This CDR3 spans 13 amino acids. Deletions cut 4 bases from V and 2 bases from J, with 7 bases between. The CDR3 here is CASSLRITDTQYF. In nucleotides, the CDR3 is TGTGCCAGCAGTTTGAGGATCACAGATACGCAGTATTTT.

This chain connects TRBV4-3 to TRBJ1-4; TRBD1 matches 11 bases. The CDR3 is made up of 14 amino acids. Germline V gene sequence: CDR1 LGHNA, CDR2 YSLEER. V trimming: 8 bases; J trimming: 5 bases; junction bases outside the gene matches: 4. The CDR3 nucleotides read TGCGCCAGCGCCCGGGACAGGGGGAATGAAAAACTGTTTTTT. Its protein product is CASARDRGNEKLFF.

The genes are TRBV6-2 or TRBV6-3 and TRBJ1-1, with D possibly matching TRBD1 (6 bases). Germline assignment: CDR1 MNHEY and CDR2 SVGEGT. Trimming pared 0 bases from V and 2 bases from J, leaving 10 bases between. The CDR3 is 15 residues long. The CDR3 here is CASSYSGQRNTEAFF. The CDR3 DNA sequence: TGTGCCAGCAGTTACTCGGGACAAAGAAACACTGAAGCTTTCTTT.

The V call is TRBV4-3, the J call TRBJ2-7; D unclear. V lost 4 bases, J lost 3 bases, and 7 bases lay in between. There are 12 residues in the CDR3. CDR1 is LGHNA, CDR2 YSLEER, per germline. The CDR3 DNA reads TGCGCCAGCAGCCTCACCGTCTACGAGCAGTACGTC. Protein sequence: CASSLTVYEQYV.

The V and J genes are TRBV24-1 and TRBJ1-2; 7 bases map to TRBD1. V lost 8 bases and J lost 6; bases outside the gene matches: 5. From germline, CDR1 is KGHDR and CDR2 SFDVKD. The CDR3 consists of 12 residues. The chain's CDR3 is CATNHRGDGYTF. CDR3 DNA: TGTGCCACCAACCACAGGGGCGATGGCTACACCTTC.

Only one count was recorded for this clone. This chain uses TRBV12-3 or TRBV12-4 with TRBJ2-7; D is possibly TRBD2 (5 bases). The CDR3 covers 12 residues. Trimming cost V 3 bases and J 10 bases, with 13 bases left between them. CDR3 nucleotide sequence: TGTGCCAGCAGTTTGTCTAGCACGGGACAGTACTTC. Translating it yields CASSLSSTGQYF.

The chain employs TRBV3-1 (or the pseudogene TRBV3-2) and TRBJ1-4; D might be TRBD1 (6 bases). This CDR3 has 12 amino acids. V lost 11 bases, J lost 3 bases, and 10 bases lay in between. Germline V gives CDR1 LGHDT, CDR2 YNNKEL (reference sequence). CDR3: CAADRPNEKLFF. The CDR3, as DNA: TGTGCCGCCGACAGGCCTAATGAAAAACTGTTTTTT.

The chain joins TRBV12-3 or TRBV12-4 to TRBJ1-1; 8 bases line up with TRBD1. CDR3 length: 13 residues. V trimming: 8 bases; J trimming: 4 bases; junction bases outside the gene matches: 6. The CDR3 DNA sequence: TGTGCCAGCCAGGGGGCGCTTTCCACTGAAGCTTTCTTT. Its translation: CASQGALSTEAFF.

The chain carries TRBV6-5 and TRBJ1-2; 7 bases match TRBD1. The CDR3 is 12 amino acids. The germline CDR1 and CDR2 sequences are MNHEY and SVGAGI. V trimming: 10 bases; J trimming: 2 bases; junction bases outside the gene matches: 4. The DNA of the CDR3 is TGTGCCACGATACAGGGGAACTATGGCTACACCTTC. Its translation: CATIQGNYGYTF.

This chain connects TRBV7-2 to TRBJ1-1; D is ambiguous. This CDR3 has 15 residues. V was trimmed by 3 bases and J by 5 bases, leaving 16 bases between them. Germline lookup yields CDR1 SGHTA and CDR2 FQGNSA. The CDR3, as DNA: TGTGCCAGCAGCTTGGAGGGTCGGAAGAGAACTGAAGCTTTCTTT. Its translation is CASSLEGRKRTEAFF. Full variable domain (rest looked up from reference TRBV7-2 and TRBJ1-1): GAGVSQSPSNKVTEKGKDVELRCDPISGHTALYWYRQSLGQGLEFLIYFQGNSAPDKSGLPSDRFSAERTGGSVSTLTIQRTQQEDSAVYLCASSLEGRKRTEAFFGQGTRLTVV.

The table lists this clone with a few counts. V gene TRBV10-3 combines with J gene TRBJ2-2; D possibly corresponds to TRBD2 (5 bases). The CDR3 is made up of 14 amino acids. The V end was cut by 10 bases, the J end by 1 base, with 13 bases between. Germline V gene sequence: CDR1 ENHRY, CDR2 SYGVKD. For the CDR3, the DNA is TGTGCCACTCAAGAGGGTCTGAACACCGGGGAGCTGTTTTTT. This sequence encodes CATQEGLNTGELFF.

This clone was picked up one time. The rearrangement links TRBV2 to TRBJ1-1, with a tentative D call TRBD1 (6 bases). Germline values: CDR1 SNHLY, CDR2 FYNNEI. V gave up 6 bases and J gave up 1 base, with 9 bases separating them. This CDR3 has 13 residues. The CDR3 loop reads CASSLQGNTEAFF. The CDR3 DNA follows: TGTGCCAGCAGCCTACAGGGGAACACTGAAGCTTTCTTT.

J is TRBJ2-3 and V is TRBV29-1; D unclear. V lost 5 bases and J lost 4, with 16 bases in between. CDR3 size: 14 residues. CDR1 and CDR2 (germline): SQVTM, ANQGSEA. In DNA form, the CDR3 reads TGCAGCGTTCAAGGTGATAGCATCGCAGATACGCAGTATTTT. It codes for CSVQGDSIADTQYF.

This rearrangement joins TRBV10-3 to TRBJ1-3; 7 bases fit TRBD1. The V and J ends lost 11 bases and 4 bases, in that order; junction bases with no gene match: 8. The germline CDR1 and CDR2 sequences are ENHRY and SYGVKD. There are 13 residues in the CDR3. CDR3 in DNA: TGTGCCGCTAGGGGGCACGAAGGAAACACCATATATTTT. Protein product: CAARGHEGNTIYF.

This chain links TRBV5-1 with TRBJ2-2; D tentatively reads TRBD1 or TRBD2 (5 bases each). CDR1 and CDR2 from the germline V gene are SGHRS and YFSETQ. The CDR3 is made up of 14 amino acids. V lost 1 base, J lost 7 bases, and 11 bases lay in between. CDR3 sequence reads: CASSLKGTDGELFF. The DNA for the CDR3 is TGCGCCAGCAGCTTGAAAGGGACGGACGGGGAGCTGTTTTTT.

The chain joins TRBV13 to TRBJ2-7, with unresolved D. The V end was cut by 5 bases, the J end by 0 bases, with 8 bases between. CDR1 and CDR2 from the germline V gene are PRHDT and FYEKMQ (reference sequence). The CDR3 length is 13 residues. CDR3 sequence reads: CASSLRDSYEQYF. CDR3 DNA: TGTGCCAGCAGCCTAAGAGACTCCTACGAGCAGTACTTC.